This is a list of T cell receptor beta chains from one sample in a study of OX40 agonist ivuxolimab in advanced cancers. TCRdb's table, derived via immunoSEQ multiplex PCR, lists solely in-frame clones and lacks some. The sample carries tens of thousands of clones, 83% recorded once. The sequencing used CD4+ or CD8+ T cells sorted from blood, collected in a trial of the OX40 agonist ivuxolimab. Receptors were obtained from an adult with an advanced solid tumor such as melanoma, head and neck, liver or kidney cancer. Both conserved end residues are part of each CDR3. The order of the fields is CDR3 DNA, CDR3 protein, clone size, V gene, D gene, J gene. A D gene is named only where the DNA matches it firmly. Not all rows give a size; the values are once, few, many and, for expanded clones, a class.

cdr3_nt: TGCAGCGTTCAGGGGGGGAATCTTCCCGAAGCTTTCTTT
cdr3_aa: CSVQGGNLPEAFF
clone_size: .
v_call: TRBV29-1
d_call: TRBD1
j_call: TRBJ1-1

cdr3_nt: TGCGCCAGCAGCGTCGGGTCGGACAGGGTAACCTACGAGCAGTACTTC
cdr3_aa: CASSVGSDRVTYEQYF
clone_size: .
v_call: TRBV4-1
d_call: TRBD1
j_call: TRBJ2-7

cdr3_nt: TGTGCCAGCAGTCGATGGGGGGGGATGAACACTGAAGCTTTCTTT
cdr3_aa: CASSRWGGMNTEAFF
clone_size: .
v_call: TRBV27
d_call: .
j_call: TRBJ1-1

cdr3_nt: TGTGCCAGCAGCTTAGTCGCAACCACTGAAGCTTTCTTT
cdr3_aa: CASSLVATTEAFF
clone_size: .
v_call: TRBV7-3
d_call: .
j_call: TRBJ1-1

cdr3_nt: TGTGCCAGCAGTTTTACCAGGAACACTGAAGCTTTCTTT
cdr3_aa: CASSFTRNTEAFF
clone_size: .
v_call: TRBV27
d_call: .
j_call: TRBJ1-1

cdr3_nt: TGTGCCACCAGCAGAGATTTGAACGGGGGGATCACAGATACGCAGTATTTT
cdr3_aa: CATSRDLNGGITDTQYF
clone_size: .
v_call: TRBV15
d_call: TRBD2
j_call: TRBJ2-3

cdr3_nt: TGTGCCAGCAGAGGGGTCGAAGGGACCCAGTACTTC
cdr3_aa: CASRGVEGTQYF
clone_size: once
v_call: TRBV11-3
d_call: .
j_call: TRBJ2-5

cdr3_nt: TGTGCCAGCAGCTTGGGTAGGCAGCTCCTTCGAGGCGAGCAGTACTTC
cdr3_aa: CASSLGRQLLRGEQYF
clone_size: once
v_call: TRBV5-6
d_call: .
j_call: TRBJ2-7

cdr3_nt: TGTGCCAGCAGCTTTGGGAGGACCTCCTACGAGCAGTACTTC
cdr3_aa: CASSFGRTSYEQYF
clone_size: .
v_call: TRBV7-9
d_call: .
j_call: TRBJ2-7

cdr3_nt: TGTGCCAGCAGCTTAGGGCAGGGGCGCTCCTACGAGCAGTACTTC
cdr3_aa: CASSLGQGRSYEQYF
clone_size: few
v_call: TRBV11-2
d_call: .
j_call: TRBJ2-7

cdr3_nt: TGTGCCAGCAGCTCCCTTTATCGACAGGGCGATTCCTACGAGCAGTACTTC
cdr3_aa: CASSSLYRQGDSYEQYF
clone_size: once
v_call: TRBV5-6
d_call: TRBD1
j_call: TRBJ2-7

cdr3_nt: TGTGCCAGTTCAGGGGGCTTTATGGCTTTCTTT
cdr3_aa: CASSGGFMAFF
clone_size: .
v_call: TRBV25-1
d_call: TRBD1
j_call: TRBJ1-1

cdr3_nt: TGTGCCAGCAGCCTAGACATTAGCTCCTACAATGAGCAGTTCTTC
cdr3_aa: CASSLDISSYNEQFF
clone_size: once
v_call: TRBV7-2
d_call: .
j_call: TRBJ2-1

cdr3_nt: TGTGCCAGCAGTTTATCCCCCAATTCACCCCTCCACTTT
cdr3_aa: CASSLSPNSPLHF
clone_size: .
v_call: TRBV27
d_call: .
j_call: TRBJ1-6

cdr3_nt: TGTGCCAGCAGCTACTGGGAGACAGGGGGCTTAAATAATGAAAAACTGTTTTTT
cdr3_aa: CASSYWETGGLNNEKLFF
clone_size: .
v_call: TRBV7-9
d_call: TRBD1
j_call: TRBJ1-4

cdr3_nt: TGTGCCAGCAGCGTAGTTAGCGGGGGAGACACCGGGGAGCTGTTTTTT
cdr3_aa: CASSVVSGGDTGELFF
clone_size: .
v_call: TRBV9
d_call: TRBD2
j_call: TRBJ2-2

cdr3_nt: TGCGCCAGCAGCCAAGGTCTATTGGTACAGGCCCTCAGGGCCAACGTCCTGACTTTC
cdr3_aa: CASSQGLLVQALRANVLTF
clone_size: .
v_call: TRBV4-3
d_call: .
j_call: TRBJ2-6

cdr3_nt: TGCGCCAGCAGCTTCTCTCCGGGACAGAACACTGAAGCTTTCTTT
cdr3_aa: CASSFSPGQNTEAFF
clone_size: .
v_call: TRBV5-1
d_call: .
j_call: TRBJ1-1

cdr3_nt: TGCGCCAGCAGCCACACAAAGGGGACAGGGGGGTCTGGGGCCAACGTCCTGACTTTC
cdr3_aa: CASSHTKGTGGSGANVLTF
clone_size: .
v_call: TRBV4-1
d_call: TRBD1
j_call: TRBJ2-6

cdr3_nt: TGTGCCAGCAGCTTCGCCACAGGGGAAGCTGAAAAACTGTTTTTT
cdr3_aa: CASSFATGEAEKLFF
clone_size: .
v_call: TRBV5-6
d_call: TRBD1
j_call: TRBJ1-4

cdr3_nt: TGTGCCAGCGGACCGCCGTGGGATGGCTACACCTTC
cdr3_aa: CASGPPWDGYTF
clone_size: .
v_call: TRBV5-6
d_call: .
j_call: TRBJ1-2

cdr3_nt: TGTGCCAGCAGAACAGGGGATGAGACCCAGTACTTC
cdr3_aa: CASRTGDETQYF
clone_size: .
v_call: TRBV7-9
d_call: TRBD1
j_call: TRBJ2-5

cdr3_nt: TGCGCCAGCAGCCAAGTTCTTGGGAACACTGAAGCTTTCTTT
cdr3_aa: CASSQVLGNTEAFF
clone_size: .
v_call: TRBV4-3
d_call: .
j_call: TRBJ1-1

cdr3_nt: TGTGCCAGCAGCTTCGGACTAGCGGGGGATCAGCCTGAAAGAACAGATACGCAGTATTTT
cdr3_aa: CASSFGLAGDQPERTDTQYF
clone_size: once
v_call: TRBV7-4
d_call: TRBD2
j_call: TRBJ2-3

cdr3_nt: TGTGCCAGCAGTTTATGGGCGGGGGCCCTGAACACCGGGGAGCTGTTCTTT
cdr3_aa: CASSLWAGALNTGELFF
clone_size: .
v_call: TRBV27
d_call: .
j_call: TRBJ2-2

cdr3_nt: TGTGCCAGCAGTGAATATAAATCCCCTGCCCCCCAAGAGACCCAGTACTTC
cdr3_aa: CASSEYKSPAPQETQYF
clone_size: .
v_call: TRBV25-1
d_call: .
j_call: TRBJ2-5

cdr3_nt: TGTGCCAGCAGTTACCTAGCGGGGAAATACAATGAGCAGTTCTTC
cdr3_aa: CASSYLAGKYNEQFF
clone_size: .
v_call: TRBV6-5
d_call: TRBD2
j_call: TRBJ2-1

cdr3_nt: TGTGCCAGCAGCTTCAGGGGCCACGAGCAGTACTTC
cdr3_aa: CASSFRGHEQYF
clone_size: .
v_call: TRBV5-6
d_call: .
j_call: TRBJ2-7

cdr3_nt: TGTGCCAGCAGTCCCCCCGAAAAACTGTTTTTT
cdr3_aa: CASSPPEKLFF
clone_size: .
v_call: TRBV2
d_call: .
j_call: TRBJ1-4

cdr3_nt: TGCGCCAGCAGGGGGGGGGAGGTCAGGGTCATTCAGCCCCAGCATTTT
cdr3_aa: CASRGGEVRVIQPQHF
clone_size: .
v_call: TRBV10-1
d_call: .
j_call: TRBJ1-5

cdr3_nt: TGCGCCAGCAGCCAAGATGGGAGCGGGGGTTACAATGAGCAGTTCTTC
cdr3_aa: CASSQDGSGGYNEQFF
clone_size: .
v_call: TRBV4-3
d_call: TRBD2
j_call: TRBJ2-1

cdr3_nt: TGTGCCATCAGTCAAGATGCGGGACTAGCGGGGAAAGAGACCCAGTACTTC
cdr3_aa: CAISQDAGLAGKETQYF
clone_size: few
v_call: TRBV10-3
d_call: TRBD2
j_call: TRBJ2-5

cdr3_nt: TGTGCCAGCAGCGGCAACAGGGGAAGCGGCTATGGCTACACCTTC
cdr3_aa: CASSGNRGSGYGYTF
clone_size: .
v_call: TRBV9
d_call: TRBD1
j_call: TRBJ1-2